This TCR beta chain was profiled in a study of T cells in Graves' hyperthyroidism and ophthalmopathy. Study conclusions and caveats: A 13 V-J model separated ophthalmopathy from stable hyperthyroidism.

The CDR3 consists of 16 residues. Per the germline V gene, CDR1 is MNHNS and CDR2 is SASEGT. Germline trimming cut 2 bases from V and 10 bases from J; bases unmatched to any gene: 14. Amplification yielded TCR beta CDR3 regions, with RNA transcripts as the source. A set of HTBI primers served as the primers for a first-round RT-PCR of the TCR CDR3. TCRdb re-analysed the multiplex PCR reads in MiXCR, keeping a single row per CDR3 protein. The sample contains nearly 600,000 distinct CDR3 sequences, about 15% of which appear only once. This clonotype was counted ten times or more. Its specificity is unknown.

Sequencing was carried out using blood. The receptor comes from a woman younger than 45 with Graves' hyperthyroidism that later progressed to Graves' ophthalmopathy. The chain combines TRBV6-1 with TRBJ2-1; 7 bases map to TRBD2. Here the CDR3 reads CASSESFGGRWGEQFF. In DNA form, the CDR3 reads TGTGCCAGCAGTGAAAGTTTTGGCGGGAGATGGGGGGAGCAGTTCTTC.